Sequencing of this TCR beta chain was carried out in a study of T cell responses to AZD1222 COVID-19 vaccine. Whole-study results and caveats: AZD1222 recipients seropositive at baseline numbered only six or seven.

Concerning this clone itself: The target antigen is unknown.

Assay used: immunoSEQ multiplex PCR; TCRdb lists only in-frame clones, some missing. The table includes some 80,000 clones, approximately 90% detected once. Germline V gene data show CDR1 as SGHRS and CDR2 as YFSETQ. V lost 3 bases and J 1 base, leaving 7 bases between the germline ends. The CDR3 sequence is 14 residues long. Here the sequenced sample was peripheral blood, taken on day 0 of AZD1222 vaccination. The gene calls are TRBV5-1 and TRBJ2-2; perhaps TRBD1 as D (6 bases). This clonotype was sampled from an adult in good health. The CDR3 sequence is CASSWGQNTGELFF. DNA of the CDR3: TGCGCCAGCAGCTGGGGACAGAACACCGGGGAGCTGTTTTTT.